What follows are 22 T cell receptor beta chains derived from one specimen sequenced in a study of molecular identifiers for immune sequencing clone quantification. TCRdb re-called the PCR reads with MiXCR, one entry per CDR3 protein. The sample yields 600,000 to 650,000 distinct CDR3 sequences, about 20% seen once. The sequencing input was naive CD8+ T cells from blood, with Jurkat cell RNA spiked in. As to subset: FACS-sorted CD8+CD4-CCR7+CD45RA+ naive T cells. The receptor source for this set is a human donor in good health. Some libraries in this study had Jurkat cell RNA spiked in.

About this clonotype: This sequence may be a read error, since a much larger clone differs from it by one base. This chain connects TRBV12-3 or TRBV12-4 to TRBJ2-3; TRBD2 agrees at 15 bases. The V and J ends lost 7 bases and 2 bases, in that order; junction bases with no gene match: 4. This CDR3 region has 16 residues. In nucleotides, the CDR3 is TGTGCCAGCAAGAGGACTAGCGGGGGGGTCACAGATACGCAGTATTTT. Protein sequence: CASKRTSGGVTDTQYF.

This clonotype was detected ten times or more. The gene calls are TRBV7-9 and TRBJ2-1; 8 bases align to TRBD1. This CDR3 region has 17 residues. Germline loops: CDR1 SEHNR, CDR2 FQNEAQ (reference sequence). Unmatched junction bases numbered 17, after V lost 4 bases and J lost 9 bases. CDR3 loop: CASSSSRGQGARTEQFF. Here the CDR3 DNA reads TGTGCCAGCAGCTCTTCCCGTGGGCAGGGGGCAAGGACTGAGCAGTTCTTC.

Many counts were recorded for this clonotype. The chain is built from TRBV4-1 and TRBJ1-5, with TRBD1 identical over 8 bases. The CDR3 has 18 amino acids. V was clipped by 2 bases and J by 7 bases; unmatched bases: 16. The germline CDR1 and CDR2 sequences are MGHRA and YSYEKL. DNA of the CDR3: TGCGCCAGCAGCCAAAGTTTACCGGGACAGGCTATTTTGCAGCCCCAGCATTTT. Translation gives CASSQSLPGQAILQPQHF.

This clonotype came up many times. CDR3 residues: CASSFGTAISSYEQYF. DNA for the CDR3: TGTGCCAGCAGCTTTGGGACGGCTATAAGCTCCTACGAGCAGTACTTC. This chain uses TRBV7-2 with TRBJ2-7; D may correspond to TRBD1 or TRBD2 (5 bases each). Germline lookup yields CDR1 SGHTA and CDR2 FQGNSA. The CDR3 runs 16 residues. V gave up 3 bases and J gave up 0 bases, with 15 bases separating them.

As for this clonotype: A much larger clone lies a single base off, so this may be a read error. The CDR3 DNA reads as TGCGCCAGCGGCCAAAGCAGGGGGCTAGGTTCACCCCTCCACTTT. Its protein is CASGQSRGLGSPLHF. This sequence joins TRBV4-3 and TRBJ1-6; TRBD1 agrees at 8 bases. Germline V gives CDR1 LGHNA, CDR2 YSLEER. There are 15 residues in the CDR3.

This clonotype has just a few counts. V gene TRBV6-6 combines with J gene TRBJ2-7; 8 bases fit TRBD1. With 6 bases clipped from V and 4 bases from J, the junction kept 14 bases outside the gene matches. The CDR3 spans 16 residues. The germline gives CDR1 MNHNY, CDR2 SVGAGI (reference sequence). The CDR3 DNA reads as TGTGCCAGCAGCCCCCAAAGGGGGACAGGATATTACGAGCAGTACTTC. Translating it yields CASSPQRGTGYYEQYF.

This clonotype was found many times. This rearrangement joins TRBV7-9 to TRBJ2-3, with TRBD1 matching over 7 bases. V was pared by 5 bases and J by 7 bases, with 15 bases of the junction left unmatched. Germline V CDR1 and CDR2: SEHNR, FQNEAQ (reference sequence). This CDR3 is 16 amino acids long. CDR3 DNA: TGTGCCAGCAGCCCCCCCTTTGACAGGGAACTCAATACGCAGTATTTT. Protein sequence: CASSPPFDRELNTQYF.

On this clonotype: This may stem from a read error, because a much larger clone lies one nucleotide away. This chain links TRBV5-6 with TRBJ2-5; D might be TRBD2 (6 bases). Trimming stripped 3 bases from V and 1 base from J, with 19 bases between. The CDR3 sequence is 17 residues long. Looked up from germline, CDR1 is SGHDT and CDR2 is YYEEEE. CDR3: CASSSMPGVGVQETQYF. The CDR3 coding sequence is TGTGCCAGCAGCTCGATGCCGGGAGTCGGGGTCCAAGAGACCCAGTACTTC.

Notes on this clonotype: A junction end diverges from the germline sequence, so it may reflect a read error. This CDR3 reads CASSIMDTAYERYF. DNA of the CDR3: TGTGCCAGTAGTATAATGGACACCGCCTACGAGCGGTACTTC. V and J are TRBV19 and TRBJ2-7, with D maybe TRBD1 (5 bases). The CDR3 covers 14 residues. Per the germline V gene, CDR1 is LNHDA and CDR2 is SQIVND (reference sequence).

Comment on this clonotype: This may be a read error: a much more frequent sequence differs by one nucleotide. V and J are TRBV30 and TRBJ1-1; weak D call: TRBD1 (6 bases). V gave up 7 bases and J gave up 6 bases, with 15 bases separating them. This CDR3 region has 12 residues. In germline, CDR1 is GTSNPN, CDR2 SVGIG (reference sequence). CDR3 DNA: TGTGCCTCTGACAGGATGAGTGCTGAAGCTTTCTTT. Protein product: CASDRMSAEAFF.

The chain recombines TRBV7-9 with TRBJ2-5, with TRBD2 as a possible D gene (6 bases). Trimming shortened V by 3 bases and J by 5 bases, and 13 bases separated the two germline ends. Germline CDR1 and CDR2: SEHNR and FQNEAQ (reference sequence). This CDR3 spans 14 amino acids. This chain's CDR3 is CASSFDEGRETQYF. In DNA form, the CDR3 reads TGTGCCAGCAGCTTCGATGAAGGGAGGGAGACCCAGTACTTC.

Many counts were recorded for this clonotype. This sequence joins TRBV28 and TRBJ1-1; 11 bases map to TRBD1. Germline trimming cut 7 bases from V and 11 bases from J; bases unmatched to any gene: 6. Germline V gene sequence: CDR1 MDHEN, CDR2 SYDVKM. CDR3 length equals 12 residues. The CDR3 loop is CASNSDRGLAFF. In DNA, the CDR3 is TGTGCCAGCAACTCGGACAGGGGGCTGGCTTTCTTT.

For this clonotype: At one end, the junction sequence differs from germline, possibly due to a read error. The chain carries TRBV28 and TRBJ1-1; D might be TRBD1 (5 bases). Germline V lookup: CDR1 MDHEN, CDR2 SYDVKM. This CDR3 contains 11 residues. The CDR3 spells CASSRTIEALF. The CDR3 DNA sequence: TGTGCCAGCAGCAGGACAATTGAAGCTCTCTTT.

Comment on this clonotype: With a much larger clone just one base away, this may be a read error. The chain has TRBV20-1 and TRBJ2-7; the match to TRBD1 covers 12 bases. Germline values: CDR1 DFQATT, CDR2 SNEGSKA (reference sequence). The CDR3 has 15 residues. J was trimmed by 6 bases and V by 8 bases; bases with no gene match: 14. The CDR3 DNA follows: TGCAGTACTAATGGAGCCGGGACAGGGGGCTCCGAGCAGTACTTC. This gives the protein CSTNGAGTGGSEQYF.

The sample holds many counts of this clonotype. V usage is TRBV7-9 and J usage is TRBJ2-2; no definite D call. Deletions cut 5 bases from V and 0 bases from J, with 13 bases between. Germline values: CDR1 SEHNR, CDR2 FQNEAQ (reference sequence). The CDR3 has 16 residues. The CDR3 sequence: CASSINSYANTGELFF. In DNA, the CDR3 is TGTGCCAGCAGCATCAACTCATACGCGAACACCGGGGAGCTGTTTTTT.

This clonotype was recorded many times. A junction boundary mismatches the germline segment, possibly from a read error. The V call is TRBV5-1, the J call TRBJ2-7; tentatively, D is TRBD1 or TRBD2 (5 bases each). Looked up from germline, CDR1 is SGHRS and CDR2 is YFSETQ. CDR3 length equals 15 residues. The DNA of the CDR3 is TGCGCCAGCAGCTTGGGACAGCAAGATTACGAAGAGGGGTGCTTC. This sequence encodes CASSLGQQDYEEGCF.

This clonotype was seen ten or more times. The chain joins TRBV7-9 to TRBJ2-7; D ambiguous. From germline, CDR1 is SEHNR and CDR2 FQNEAQ (reference sequence). The length of the CDR3 is 11 residues. The V end was cut by 10 bases, the J end by 6 bases, with 13 bases between. The CDR3 DNA reads as TGTGCCACCTTTGGTCTTATCGAGCAGTACTTC. Amino acids: CATFGLIEQYF.

A remark on this clonotype: This CDR3 fails to terminate in the conserved phenylalanine or tryptophan, so it likely reflects a read error. This sequence joins TRBV4-3 and TRBJ1-1; no clear D. Trimming took off 1 base at V and 0 bases at J, with 9 bases between the two ends. This CDR3 has 15 amino acids. Germline values: CDR1 LGHNA, CDR2 YSLEER. The chain's CDR3 is CASSQGAGMNTEAFL. CDR3 nucleotides: TGCGCCAGCAGCCAAGGGGCAGGCATGAACACTGAAGCTTTCCTT.

This clonotype was seen at least ten times. The chain combines TRBV5-6 with TRBJ2-5, with D possibly being TRBD2 (6 bases). Germline values: CDR1 SGHDT, CDR2 YYEEEE. The germline V and J ends were trimmed by 3 bases and 9 bases, with 18 bases remaining between them. This CDR3 is built from 14 residues. CDR3 nucleotides: TGTGCCAGCAGCTCGCCTAGCGCGGGTCTGGCCCAGTACTTC. Translation gives CASSSPSAGLAQYF.

This clonotype came up many times. V usage is TRBV12-3 or TRBV12-4 and J usage is TRBJ1-4; D is undetermined. This CDR3 is 15 amino acids long. Trimming took 3 bases from V and 6 from J, leaving 14 bases between them. The chain's CDR3 is CASSFVGLNDEKLFF. In DNA, the CDR3 is TGTGCCAGCAGTTTCGTGGGATTGAACGATGAAAAACTGTTTTTT.

This clonotype was counted at least ten times. The chain uses TRBV6-2 or TRBV6-3 and TRBJ2-3, with 9 bases lining up with TRBD2. In germline, CDR1 is MNHEY, CDR2 SVGEGT. Unmatched junction bases numbered 13, after V lost 3 bases and J lost 6 bases. CDR3 size: 17 residues. The CDR3 sequence is CASSYGRASGDSDTQYF. As DNA, the CDR3 is TGTGCCAGCAGTTATGGTCGGGCTAGCGGGGACAGTGATACGCAGTATTTT.

V usage is TRBV7-9 and J usage is TRBJ2-1; a weak D match, TRBD1 (6 bases). This CDR3 has 16 residues. Trimming pared 1 base from V and 2 bases from J, leaving 12 bases between. Germline assignment: CDR1 SEHNR and CDR2 FQNEAQ (reference sequence). The DNA of the CDR3 is TGTGCCAGCAGCTTAGTCGAGACAGGACCCTACAATGAGCAGTTCTTC. This encodes CASSLVETGPYNEQFF.